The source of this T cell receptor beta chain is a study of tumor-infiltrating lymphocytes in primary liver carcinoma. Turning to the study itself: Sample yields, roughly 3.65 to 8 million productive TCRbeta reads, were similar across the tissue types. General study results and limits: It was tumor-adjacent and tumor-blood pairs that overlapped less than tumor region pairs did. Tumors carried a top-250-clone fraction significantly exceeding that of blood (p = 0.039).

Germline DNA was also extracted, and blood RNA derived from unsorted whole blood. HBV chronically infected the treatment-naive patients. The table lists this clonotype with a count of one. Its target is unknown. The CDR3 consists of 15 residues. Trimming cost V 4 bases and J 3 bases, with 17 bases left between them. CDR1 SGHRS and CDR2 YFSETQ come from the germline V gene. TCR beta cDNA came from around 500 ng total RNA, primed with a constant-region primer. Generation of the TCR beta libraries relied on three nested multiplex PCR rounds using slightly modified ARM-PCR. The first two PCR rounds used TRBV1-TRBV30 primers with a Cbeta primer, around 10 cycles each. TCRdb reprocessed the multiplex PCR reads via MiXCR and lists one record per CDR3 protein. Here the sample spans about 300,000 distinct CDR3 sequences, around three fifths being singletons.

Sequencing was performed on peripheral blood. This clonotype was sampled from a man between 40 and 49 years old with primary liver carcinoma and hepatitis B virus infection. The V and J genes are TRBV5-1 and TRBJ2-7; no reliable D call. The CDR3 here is CASSDEKVAIYEQYF. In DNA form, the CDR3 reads TGCGCCAGCAGCGATGAGAAGGTAGCCATCTACGAGCAGTACTTC.